The 9 T cell receptor beta chains below come from one sample, sequenced in a study of Ad26.COV2.S vaccination and SARS-CoV-2 variants. TCRdb keeps only in-frame clones here, not all; method: immunoSEQ multiplex PCR. This repertoire shows around 300,000 clones, under 90% found once; its top ten account for 4.5% to 7%. The treatment here: roughly 19 received Ad26.COV2.S at low or high dose, single or two shots; about 5 received placebo; per-sample allocation not given. Sampling occurred on day 63 after the first vaccine or placebo injection. Sequenced material: peripheral blood, taken in a trial of Ad26.COV2.S vaccine versus placebo. All receptors derive from a person between 18 and 65 years old who received the Ad26.COV2.S COVID-19 vaccine or a placebo.

The chain links TRBV11-2 to TRBJ2-7; tentative D call: TRBD1 (6 bases). V was shortened by 3 bases and J by 9 bases, with 18 bases between the two germline ends. The V gene's germline CDR1 is SGHAT and CDR2 FQNNGV. The length of the CDR3 is 14 residues. The CDR3 loop is CASSLIGQFRGQYF. CDR3 in DNA: TGTGCCAGCAGCTTGATTGGACAGTTTCGTGGGCAGTACTTC.

This clone was seen only a few times. The CDR3 region is CASSPPIWRALHRPSYGYTF. In nucleotides, the CDR3 is TGCGCCAGCAGCCCCCCCATATGGAGGGCCCTCCATAGGCCGTCCTATGGCTACACCTTC. This chain links TRBV5-1 with TRBJ1-2; no clear D gene. CDR3 length equals 20 residues. Looked up from germline, CDR1 is SGHRS and CDR2 is YFSETQ. Trimming left V 4 bases short and J 4 bases short, with 32 bases between.

The gene calls are TRBV19 and TRBJ2-6; 9 bases align to TRBD1. J lost 4 bases, V lost 7 bases, and 11 bases had no gene match. Germline values: CDR1 LNHDA, CDR2 SQIVND (reference sequence). The CDR3 has 17 amino acids. CDR3 nucleotide sequence: TGTGCCAGTAACATCCGGGACAGGGAGTCAGGGGCCAACGTCCTGACTTTC. Its translation: CASNIRDRESGANVLTF.

As regards this clone: Compared with germline, one end of the junction differs, possibly owing to a read error. Additional DNA sequences in this sample encode the identical CDR3. The chain combines TRBV18 with TRBJ1-2; 7 bases match TRBD1. The germline CDR1 and CDR2 sequences are KGHSH and LQKENI. CDR3 size: 15 residues. The DNA for the CDR3 is TGTGCCAGCTCACCAATCGGGACAGATAACTATGGCTACACTTTC. Protein product: CASSPIGTDNYGYTF.

The chain recombines TRBV27 with TRBJ2-3; no firm D call. V gave up 3 bases and J gave up 3 bases, with 13 bases separating them. Germline V CDR1 and CDR2: MNHEY, SMNVEV (reference sequence). The length of the CDR3 is 15 residues. The CDR3 DNA is TGTGCCAGCAGTTTCCTATCACTACCTACAGATACGCAGTATTTT. This encodes CASSFLSLPTDTQYF.

Points on this clone: This specimen includes other DNA sequences encoding the same CDR3. This rearrangement joins TRBV7-2 to TRBJ1-5; perhaps TRBD1 as D (6 bases). The V and J ends lost 8 bases and 4 bases respectively, with 9 bases between them. Germline V gene sequence: CDR1 SGHTA, CDR2 FQGNSA. CDR3 length equals 12 residues. The CDR3 reads CASRQANQPQHF. DNA of the CDR3: TGTGCCAGCCGACAGGCGAATCAGCCCCAGCATTTT.

J is TRBJ1-1 and V is TRBV5-6, with TRBD1 matching 7 bases. CDR3 length equals 14 residues. V gave up 6 bases and J gave up 5 bases; unmatched junction bases: 10. Germline CDR1 reads SGHDT; CDR2 reads YYEEEE. The CDR3 bases are TGTGCCAGCAACGAACAGGGGCCAGGAACTGAAGCTTTCTTT. It is translated as CASNEQGPGTEAFF.

V and J are TRBV11-3 and TRBJ2-5, with TRBD2 matching 12 bases. CDR1 SGHNT and CDR2 YENEEA come from the germline V gene. With 3 bases clipped from V and 4 bases from J, the junction kept 3 bases outside the gene matches. The CDR3 is 15 amino acids. CDR3 amino acids: CASSFSGLAGETQYF. The CDR3 DNA follows: TGTGCCAGCAGCTTTTCGGGACTAGCGGGAGAGACCCAGTACTTC.

This chain links TRBV4-3 with TRBJ1-2; the D gene is possibly TRBD1 (5 bases). This CDR3 is 15 amino acids long. CDR1 and CDR2 (germline): LGHNA, YSLEER. V lost 0 bases and J 8 bases, leaving 16 bases between the germline ends. The chain's CDR3 is CASSQDRSRVWGYTF. CDR3 bases: TGCGCCAGCAGCCAAGATCGCTCCAGGGTCTGGGGCTACACCTTC.